These T cell receptor beta chains were read from a single sample in a study of blood T cell repertoires in COVID-19. Data came from immunoSEQ multiplex PCR; TCRdb stores just in-frame clones and leaves some out. This sample yields 230,000 or so clones, of which around four fifths are seen a single time; just under 20% belongs to the top ten. The sequencing sample was made of peripheral blood. Receptor source: a man aged 25-40 years with active or convalescent COVID-19. Both conserved end residues are part of each CDR3. Fields, in order: D gene, J gene, V gene, clone size, CDR3 DNA, CDR3 protein. D genes are given only for firm matches. Size values are once, few and many counts, or a class for expanded clones, and some rows have none.

D gene: .; J gene: TRBJ2-1; V gene: TRBV28; clone size: .; CDR3 DNA: TGTGCCAGCAGTTTGGTAGGGGTTGAGCAGTTCTTC; CDR3 protein: CASSLVGVEQFF
D gene: .; J gene: TRBJ1-1; V gene: TRBV4-1; clone size: .; CDR3 DNA: TGCGCCAGCAGCCTTACTTTAGCGAACACTGAAGCTTTCTTT; CDR3 protein: CASSLTLANTEAFF
D gene: TRBD2; J gene: TRBJ2-3; V gene: TRBV9; clone size: once; CDR3 DNA: TGTGCCAGCAGCGTAGCAGGCGGGAGTGGCACAGATACGCAGTATTTT; CDR3 protein: CASSVAGGSGTDTQYF
D gene: TRBD1; J gene: TRBJ2-7; V gene: TRBV7-8; clone size: .; CDR3 DNA: TGTGCCAGCAGCTCGGGACAGCTGAGCTACGAGCAGTACTTC; CDR3 protein: CASSSGQLSYEQYF
D gene: TRBD1; J gene: TRBJ1-6; V gene: TRBV15; clone size: .; CDR3 DNA: TGTGCCACCAGCACCGTACAGGGGCAGAATTCACCCCTCCACTTT; CDR3 protein: CATSTVQGQNSPLHF
D gene: .; J gene: TRBJ2-4; V gene: TRBV28; clone size: .; CDR3 DNA: TGTGCCAGCAGGGTCCGGTCCAAAAACATTCAGTACTTC; CDR3 protein: CASRVRSKNIQYF
D gene: TRBD1; J gene: TRBJ1-1; V gene: TRBV5-4; clone size: .; CDR3 DNA: TGTGCCAGCAGCTCAAGGACAGGGGGCCTGGAAGCTTTCTTT; CDR3 protein: CASSSRTGGLEAFF
D gene: TRBD1; J gene: TRBJ2-5; V gene: TRBV28; clone size: .; CDR3 DNA: TGTGCCAGCAGCTTGGGGACAGTCCAAGAGACCCAGTACTTC; CDR3 protein: CASSLGTVQETQYF
D gene: .; J gene: TRBJ2-7; V gene: TRBV18; clone size: .; CDR3 DNA: TGTGCCAGCTCACCACCCGGAGCTAGGGGTTACGAGCAGTACTTC; CDR3 protein: CASSPPGARGYEQYF
D gene: .; J gene: TRBJ1-2; V gene: TRBV2; clone size: .; CDR3 DNA: TGTGCCAGCAGCAGGGCCGCCTATGGCTACACCTTC; CDR3 protein: CASSRAAYGYTF
D gene: .; J gene: TRBJ2-7; V gene: TRBV7-9; clone size: .; CDR3 DNA: TGTGCCAGCAGCTCACCGGGGACTGCTTCCTACGAGCAGTACTTC; CDR3 protein: CASSSPGTASYEQYF
D gene: TRBD1; J gene: TRBJ1-5; V gene: TRBV6-2/TRBV6-3; clone size: .; CDR3 DNA: TGTGCCAGCAGTTACGGGGGGACAGGGAATCAGCCCCAGCATTTT; CDR3 protein: CASSYGGTGNQPQHF
D gene: .; J gene: TRBJ2-7; V gene: TRBV14; clone size: .; CDR3 DNA: TGTGCCAGCAGCCATCAGGGAACCTACGAGCAGTACTTC; CDR3 protein: CASSHQGTYEQYF
D gene: .; J gene: TRBJ1-4; V gene: TRBV5-1; clone size: .; CDR3 DNA: TGCGCCAGCAGCTTGGAGGCAGGGTCCTCGATGCTGTTTTTT; CDR3 protein: CASSLEAGSSMLFF
D gene: .; J gene: TRBJ2-1; V gene: TRBV15; clone size: .; CDR3 DNA: TGTGCCACCAGCAGAGATTCAGGGGTCCAAGGGCATGAGCAGTTCTTC; CDR3 protein: CATSRDSGVQGHEQFF
D gene: .; J gene: TRBJ1-2; V gene: TRBV7-2; clone size: .; CDR3 DNA: TGTGCCAGCAGCTTAGGACAGAGAAACTATGGCTACACCTTC; CDR3 protein: CASSLGQRNYGYTF
D gene: TRBD1; J gene: TRBJ2-7; V gene: TRBV9; clone size: .; CDR3 DNA: TGTGCCAGCAGCGTAGGACAGGGTGACTACGAGCAGTACTTC; CDR3 protein: CASSVGQGDYEQYF
D gene: TRBD1; J gene: TRBJ1-2; V gene: TRBV28; clone size: once; CDR3 DNA: TGTGCCAGCAGTTTCCTGGACAGGCCTAACTATGGCTACACCTTC; CDR3 protein: CASSFLDRPNYGYTF
D gene: TRBD2; J gene: TRBJ2-1; V gene: TRBV5-6; clone size: .; CDR3 DNA: TGTGCCAGCAGCTTGTTCGGGAGGACCTCCTACAATGAGCAGTTCTTC; CDR3 protein: CASSLFGRTSYNEQFF
D gene: .; J gene: TRBJ2-4; V gene: TRBV4-1; clone size: .; CDR3 DNA: TGCGCCAGCAGCCAATCACCGCCGGGAGCCAAAAACATTCAGTACTTC; CDR3 protein: CASSQSPPGAKNIQYF
D gene: .; J gene: TRBJ1-5; V gene: TRBV29-1; clone size: .; CDR3 DNA: TGCAGCGTTATCTCGGGATCTGGCAATCAGCCCCAGCATTTT; CDR3 protein: CSVISGSGNQPQHF
D gene: .; J gene: TRBJ2-5; V gene: TRBV6-5; clone size: .; CDR3 DNA: TGTGCCAGCAGTTACTCCCAGCCGGGACAAGAGACCCAGTACTTC; CDR3 protein: CASSYSQPGQETQYF
D gene: .; J gene: TRBJ2-2; V gene: TRBV19; clone size: few; CDR3 DNA: TGTGCCAGTAGTCCTGACACCGGGGAGCTGTTTTTT; CDR3 protein: CASSPDTGELFF
D gene: TRBD1; J gene: TRBJ1-4; V gene: TRBV3-1/TRBV3-2; clone size: .; CDR3 DNA: TGTGCCAGCAGCCAAGAGGGAAGGGGGCGCCCTCGAGAAAAACTGTTTTTT; CDR3 protein: CASSQEGRGRPREKLFF